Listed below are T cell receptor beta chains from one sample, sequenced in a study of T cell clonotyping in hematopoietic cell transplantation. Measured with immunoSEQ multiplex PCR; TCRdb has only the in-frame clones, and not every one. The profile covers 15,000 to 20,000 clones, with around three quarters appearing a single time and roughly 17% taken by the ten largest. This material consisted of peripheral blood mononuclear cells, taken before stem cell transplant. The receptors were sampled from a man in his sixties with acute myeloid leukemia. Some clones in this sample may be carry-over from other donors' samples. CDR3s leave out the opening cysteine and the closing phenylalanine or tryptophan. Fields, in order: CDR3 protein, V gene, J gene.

ASSLDGGDNTEAF	TRBV5-1	TRBJ1-1
ASSIGLYTEAF	TRBV19	TRBJ1-1
ASSLSRDYEQY	TRBV28	NA
ASSLDLGPGTQY	TRBV11-2	TRBJ2-5
ASSYSNGSPLETQY	TRBV6-5	TRBJ2-5
ASSLAIQGGTDTQY	TRBV13	TRBJ2-3
ASSSRGSLYEQY	TRBV6-1	TRBJ2-7
ASSTGQSSYNEQF	TRBV19	TRBJ2-1
AGSVTWYGYT	TRBV6-9	TRBJ1-2
ASSFPGQGASNYGYT	TRBV5-4	TRBJ1-2
ASGSLRSGSDYNEQF	TRBV7-9	TRBJ2-1
ASSLSSGGNTGELF	TRBV7-9	TRBJ2-2
ASSFKLSYGYT	TRBV7-2	TRBJ1-2
AISGESGNQPQH	TRBV10-3	TRBJ1-5
ASSLGRGGRLEQY	TRBV7-3	TRBJ2-7
ASSYQSPGFSGMGQETQY	TRBV9	TRBJ2-5
ASSETGPYEQY	TRBV2	NA
SVGTVSGSPLH	TRBV29-1	TRBJ1-6
ASHREADTQY	TRBV28	TRBJ2-3
ASSLTGQSHEQF	TRBV7-3	TRBJ2-1
ASSETGARETQY	TRBV6-1	TRBJ2-5
ASSLVGSRGTGELF	TRBV5-1	TRBJ2-2
ASGLFGQTANYGYT	TRBV12-5	TRBJ1-2
ASTVNPAGELF	TRBV6-5	TRBJ2-2
ASGRGQPQH	TRBV5-8	TRBJ1-5
ASSLPLTKDYEQY	TRBV7-2	TRBJ2-7
ASSLGQGSGANVLT	TRBV5-1	TRBJ2-6
ASSLAASGGTQY	TRBV5-1	TRBJ2-5
ASSYSRPSTDTQY	TRBV6-5	TRBJ2-3
ASSEYPITMVADGDQPQH	TRBV2	TRBJ1-5
ASSPSGQGGYEQY	TRBV7-8	TRBJ2-7
ASTGGAGSNQPQH	TRBV6-6	TRBJ1-5
ASSDPGRGYT	TRBV2	TRBJ1-2
ASSRRSGSQETQY	TRBV2	TRBJ2-5
ASSSDRGETQY	TRBV7-3	TRBJ2-5
ASRTTPNTEAF	TRBV6-1	TRBJ1-1
ASSYNRGGYEQY	TRBV7-3	TRBJ2-7
ASSFQASSYNSPLH	TRBV27	TRBJ1-6
ASSLGGTNTYEQY	TRBV5-5	TRBJ2-7
ASSPRVAGGNEQF	TRBV5-1	TRBJ2-1
ASSSLTAEAF	TRBV7-9	TRBJ1-1
ASSVGSGGAYEQF	TRBV9	TRBJ2-1
ASSPGLAGGKVLNEQF	TRBV11-2	TRBJ2-1
ASSPGLGLFEQY	TRBV7-9	TRBJ2-7
ASRGSGGTSDTQY	TRBV2	TRBJ2-3
ASSTGAIPTYEQY	TRBV28	TRBJ2-7
ASSLGTVYGYT	TRBV5-6	TRBJ1-2
ASSLGRGGAETQY	TRBV5-4	TRBJ2-5
ASSLTGGVSVMFYEQY	TRBV5-1	TRBJ2-7
SVERFTGELF	TRBV29-1	TRBJ2-2
ASSPTRVGTGELF	TRBV11-3	TRBJ2-2